Here is one T cell receptor (beta chain) with its context. CDR3 length equals 16 residues. Germline lookup yields CDR1 SEHNR and CDR2 FQNEAQ (reference sequence). V shed 5 bases, J shed 2 bases, and the junction held 8 bases outside the gene matches. The sample is drawn from a study of blood T cell repertoires in COVID-19. In the source study's methods: How many nucleated cells were present was estimated from reference gene primer amplification. Assay: immunoSEQ multiplex PCR; the TCRdb copy retains only in-frame clones and omits some. D and trimming come from the DNA, and the V and J calls and clone size come from that table. The repertoire holds 190,000 or so clones, with 88% as singletons.

The sequencing input was peripheral blood. The chain employs TRBV7-9 and TRBJ1-2; 10 bases map to TRBD1. The TCR comes from a woman in her twenties or thirties with acute or convalescent COVID-19. The CDR3 DNA follows: TGTGCCAGCAGCAGAGGACAGGGGGAATCCAACTATGGCTACACCTTC. Protein product: CASSRGQGESNYGYTF. Looking up the rest from reference TRBV7-9 and TRBJ1-2 gives the full variable domain: DTGVSQNPRHKITKRGQNVTFRCDPISEHNRLYWYRQTLGQGPEFLTYFQNEAQLEKSRLLSDRFSAERPKGSFSTLEIQRTEQGDSAMYLCASSRGQGESNYGYTFGSGTRLTVV.